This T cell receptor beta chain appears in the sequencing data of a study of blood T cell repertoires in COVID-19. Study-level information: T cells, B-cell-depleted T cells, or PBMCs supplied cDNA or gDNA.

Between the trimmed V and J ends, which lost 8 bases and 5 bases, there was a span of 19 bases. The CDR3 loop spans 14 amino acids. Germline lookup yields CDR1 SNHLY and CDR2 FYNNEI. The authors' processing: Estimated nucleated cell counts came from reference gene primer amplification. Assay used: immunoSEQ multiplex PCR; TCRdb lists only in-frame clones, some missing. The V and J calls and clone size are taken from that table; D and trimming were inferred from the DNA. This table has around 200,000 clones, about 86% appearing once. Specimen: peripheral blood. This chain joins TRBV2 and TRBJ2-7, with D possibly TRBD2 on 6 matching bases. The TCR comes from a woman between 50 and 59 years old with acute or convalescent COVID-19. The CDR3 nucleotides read TGTGCCAGCGATCGAAACGGAGGGTTGGACGAGCAGTACTTC. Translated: CASDRNGGLDEQYF.